Below are 31 T cell receptor beta chains sequenced from a single sample in a study of blood T cell repertoires in COVID-19. Measured with immunoSEQ multiplex PCR; TCRdb has only the in-frame clones, and not every one. This sample has about 59,000 clones, with over 75% found just once. Source material: peripheral blood. These receptors originate from a human donor in a cohort sampled during active COVID-19.

The chain recombines TRBV5-4 with TRBJ2-6; D unresolved. With 4 bases removed from V and 0 bases from J, the gap between germline ends came to 11 bases. Germline lookup yields CDR1 SGHNT and CDR2 YYREEE (reference sequence). There are 16 residues in the CDR3. CDR3 amino acids: CASSPEALSGANVLTF. The DNA for the CDR3 is TGTGCCAGCAGCCCTGAGGCCCTCTCTGGGGCCAACGTCCTGACTTTC.

This clone was seen once. The V and J genes are TRBV3-1 (or the pseudogene TRBV3-2) and TRBJ1-5, with D perhaps TRBD1 (6 bases). Per the germline V gene, CDR1 is LGHDT and CDR2 is YNNKEL (reference sequence). The CDR3 has 16 amino acids. Trimming removed 1 base at V and 4 bases at J, with 14 bases between. The CDR3 DNA follows: TGTGCCAGCAGCCAAGGGACAGTGCCCATAAATCAGCCCCAGCATTTT. Protein: CASSQGTVPINQPQHF.

V usage is TRBV7-9 and J usage is TRBJ2-7; unclear D gene. The V end lost 3 bases, the J end lost 1 base, and 7 bases lay between the germline ends. CDR1 is SEHNR, CDR2 FQNEAQ, per germline (reference sequence). This CDR3 region has 13 residues. This CDR3 reads CASSFTQSYEQYF. CDR3 in DNA: TGTGCCAGCAGCTTTACACAATCCTACGAGCAGTACTTC.

The CDR3 DNA reads as TGCAGCGGAACCGGGACATCTCCAGATACGCAGTATTTT. Protein: CSGTGTSPDTQYF. The V and J genes are TRBV29-1 and TRBJ2-3, with D possibly matching TRBD1 (6 bases). V lost 7 bases and J lost 4, with 15 bases in between. The CDR3 has 13 amino acids. Germline CDR1 and CDR2: SQVTM and ANQGSEA.

The rearrangement uses TRBV11-3 and TRBJ2-7; 7 nucleotides align to TRBD1. V shed 8 bases and J 11 bases; nucleotides not matched to a gene: 12. This CDR3 has 12 residues. Germline loops: CDR1 SGHNT, CDR2 YENEEA. CDR3 region: CASSRDDRVEYF. Here the CDR3 DNA reads TGTGCCAGCTCAAGGGACGACAGGGTCGAGTACTTC.

The chain is built from TRBV7-9 and TRBJ2-3, with D perhaps matching TRBD2 (6 bases). CDR3 size: 16 residues. Germline CDR1 SEHNR, CDR2 FQNEAQ (reference sequence). The V end was cut by 5 bases, the J end by 5 bases, with 20 bases between. CDR3 region: CASSLLVVYGGDTQYF. CDR3 DNA: TGTGCCAGCAGCCTCTTAGTGGTATACGGGGGAGATACGCAGTATTTT. The full variable domain, in which reference TRBV7-9 and TRBJ2-3 provide the parts outside the CDR3, is DTGVSQNPRHKITKRGQNVTFRCDPISEHNRLYWYRQTLGQGPEFLTYFQNEAQLEKSRLLSDRFSAERPKGSFSTLEIQRTEQGDSAMYLCASSLLVVYGGDTQYFGPGTRLTVL.

This chain links TRBV5-5 with TRBJ2-2; D is uncertain. The V and J ends lost 0 bases and 7 bases respectively, with 13 bases between them. The CDR3 covers 15 residues. Germline V gives CDR1 SGHKS, CDR2 YYEKEE (reference sequence). The CDR3 loop reads CASSLGSARSGELFF. Written as DNA, the CDR3 is TGTGCCAGCAGCTTGGGCAGTGCGAGGAGCGGGGAGCTGTTTTTT.

This chain links TRBV19 with TRBJ2-7, with 7 bases lining up with TRBD2. The CDR3 consists of 15 residues. The germline V gene has CDR1 LNHDA and CDR2 SQIVND (reference sequence). With V trimmed by 6 bases and J by 0 bases, 8 bases remained unmatched. In DNA, the CDR3 is TGTGCCAGTAGCCAAAGCGGGGAGATCTCCTACGAGCAGTACTTC. The encoded protein is CASSQSGEISYEQYF.

This rearrangement joins TRBV14 to TRBJ2-1; 7 bases match TRBD2. The germline V gene has CDR1 SGHDN and CDR2 FVKESK. The ends lost 2 bases at V and 0 bases at J; junction bases unmatched: 4. CDR3 size: 16 residues. The CDR3 bases are TGTGCCAGCAGCCAACCGGGACTAAACTCCTACAATGAGCAGTTCTTC. Encoded protein: CASSQPGLNSYNEQFF.

V usage is TRBV13 and J usage is TRBJ1-1; 7 nucleotides line up with TRBD1. This CDR3 spans 14 amino acids. Germline V gene sequence: CDR1 PRHDT, CDR2 FYEKMQ (reference sequence). V was clipped by 1 base and J by 5 bases; unmatched bases: 4. CDR3 residues: CASSLVQGGTEAFF. CDR3 sequence (DNA): TGTGCCAGCAGCTTAGTTCAGGGGGGAACTGAAGCTTTCTTT.

The CDR3 sequence: CASSLEGARYEKLFF. The CDR3 DNA reads as TGTGCCAGCAGCTTAGAAGGAGCCCGTTACGAAAAACTGTTTTTT. The chain couples TRBV11-2 to TRBJ1-4; D call uncertain. Trimming shortened V by 0 bases and J by 8 bases, and 13 bases separated the two germline ends. The length of the CDR3 is 15 residues. Germline V gene data show CDR1 as SGHAT and CDR2 as FQNNGV.

This clone was picked up a small number of times. The chain employs TRBV6-6 and TRBJ2-7; 7 bases match TRBD2. Germline V lookup: CDR1 MNHNY, CDR2 SVGAGI (reference sequence). Trimming at V came to 2 bases and at J to 0 bases, leaving 1 base not matched to a gene. The CDR3 has 14 amino acids. The CDR3 DNA reads TGTGCCAGCAGTTACCGGACTAGCTCCTACGAGCAGTACTTC. Protein: CASSYRTSSYEQYF.

The chain recombines TRBV2 with TRBJ1-3, with 10 nucleotides matching TRBD1. CDR3 length equals 18 residues. The germline CDR1 and CDR2 sequences are SNHLY and FYNNEI. With 5 bases clipped from V and 0 bases from J, the junction kept 10 bases outside the gene matches. CDR3 amino acids: CASSPGQGVATSGNTIYF. In nucleotides, the CDR3 is TGTGCCAGCAGTCCAGGACAGGGGGTCGCGACCTCTGGAAACACCATATATTTT.

CDR3 loop: CASSPPNSQETQYF. In nucleotides, the CDR3 is TGTGCCAGCTCACCACCGAACTCCCAAGAGACCCAGTACTTC. This chain joins TRBV18 and TRBJ2-5; D remains ambiguous. This CDR3 comprises 14 residues. The V end was cut by 0 bases, the J end by 1 base, with 6 bases between. Germline CDR1 KGHSH, CDR2 LQKENI.

V usage is TRBV3-1 (or the pseudogene TRBV3-2) and J usage is TRBJ2-5, with 8 nucleotides matching TRBD2. With 6 bases clipped from V and 3 bases from J, the junction kept 3 bases outside the gene matches. This CDR3 comprises 13 residues. Germline loops: CDR1 LGHDT, CDR2 YNNKEL (reference sequence). CDR3 region: CASRSGGEETQYF. CDR3 nucleotides: TGTGCCAGCAGAAGCGGGGGAGAAGAGACCCAGTACTTC.

The V call is TRBV6-1, the J call TRBJ1-1, with D possibly matching TRBD1 (6 bases). The germline CDR1 and CDR2 sequences are MNHNS and SASEGT. The CDR3 contains 13 residues. V was clipped by 2 bases and J by 10 bases, with 14 bases between them. Written as DNA, the CDR3 is TGTGCCAGCAGTGAAACAGGGAGGGGAGCAGCTTTCTTT. It translates to CASSETGRGAAFF.

The V and J genes are TRBV6-6 and TRBJ1-2; 7 bases line up with TRBD1. J lost 5 bases, V lost 3 bases, and 6 bases had no gene match. The CDR3 is made up of 14 amino acids. Germline-derived CDR1 and CDR2 are MNHNY and SVGAGI (reference sequence). The CDR3 protein is CASSYQGERYGYTF. CDR3 coding DNA: TGTGCCAGCAGTTATCAGGGGGAGAGATATGGCTACACCTTC.

V is TRBV12-5 and J is TRBJ2-2; D possibly corresponds to TRBD1 (6 bases). This CDR3 is built from 15 residues. CDR1 is LGHNT, CDR2 FRNRAP, per germline. The V and J ends lost 2 bases and 3 bases respectively, with 10 bases between them. The CDR3 DNA reads TGTGCTAGTGGTTTGTCAGGGGCCGACACCGGGGAGCTGTTTTTT. It yields the protein CASGLSGADTGELFF.

This sequence joins TRBV3-1 (or the pseudogene TRBV3-2) and TRBJ2-7, with unresolved D. Germline values: CDR1 LGHDT, CDR2 YNNKEL (reference sequence). CDR3 length: 15 residues. Trimming stripped 4 bases from V and 2 bases from J, with 15 bases between. CDR3 nucleotide sequence: TGTGCCAGCAGCCCTACTACTGACCCTACCTACGAGCAGTACTTC. Translation gives CASSPTTDPTYEQYF.

This chain connects TRBV7-9 to TRBJ2-7, with a tentative D call TRBD2 (6 bases). This CDR3 comprises 15 residues. Trimming left V 3 bases short and J 3 bases short, with 15 bases between. Germline V gene data show CDR1 as SEHNR and CDR2 as FQNEAQ (reference sequence). CDR3 loop: CASSFRSSDNYEQYF. CDR3 sequence (DNA): TGTGCCAGCAGCTTCCGGTCTAGCGACAACTACGAGCAGTACTTC.

The chain couples TRBV6-5 to TRBJ2-2, with a tentative D call TRBD1 (6 bases). The CDR3 runs 15 residues. Trimming took off 5 bases at V and 6 bases at J, with 16 bases between the two ends. Germline lookup yields CDR1 MNHEY and CDR2 SVGAGI. CDR3 amino acids: CASSTTGTSSGELFF. The CDR3 DNA reads TGTGCCAGCAGTACCACCGGGACATCGTCCGGGGAGCTGTTTTTT.

The rearrangement joins TRBV6-2 or TRBV6-3 to TRBJ2-2; weak D call: TRBD2 (5 bases). This CDR3 is 15 amino acids long. CDR1 MNHEY and CDR2 SVGEGT come from the germline V gene. V was cut by 2 bases and J by 6 bases, with 13 bases left in between. The CDR3 here is CASSYKPGSPGELFF. CDR3 in DNA: TGTGCCAGCAGTTACAAACCGGGGAGCCCCGGGGAGCTGTTTTTT.

This clone has just one count. V is TRBV19 and J is TRBJ2-3; unclear D gene. Trimming left V 3 bases short and J 0 bases short, with 10 bases between. The germline CDR1 and CDR2 sequences are LNHDA and SQIVND (reference sequence). The CDR3 runs to 15 residues. CDR3 protein: CASSIQASSTDTQYF. CDR3 nucleotides: TGTGCCAGTAGTATCCAGGCTTCTAGCACAGATACGCAGTATTTT.

This clone was detected once. CDR3 in DNA: TGTGCCAGCTCACCAAAGGGACAGGAAAATGAAAAACTGTTTTTT. The encoded protein is CASSPKGQENEKLFF. The chain links TRBV18 to TRBJ1-4; 8 positions match TRBD1. V was pared by 2 bases and J by 5 bases, with 4 bases of the junction left unmatched. CDR3 length: 15 amino acids. The germline CDR1 and CDR2 sequences are KGHSH and LQKENI.

This chain uses TRBV7-6 with TRBJ1-4, with a weak D call TRBD1 (6 bases). Germline V gene lookup returns CDR1 SGHVS and CDR2 FNYEAQ. The CDR3 spans 14 residues. V shed 2 bases and J shed 10 bases, with 14 bases lying between them. CDR3 sequence reads: CASSLRNREGKLFF. CDR3 in DNA: TGTGCCAGCAGCTTAAGAAACAGGGAGGGAAAACTGTTTTTT.

This clone was recorded a few times. The V gene is TRBV2, the J gene TRBJ1-6; 7 nucleotides agree with TRBD1. V lost 2 bases to trimming and J lost 10 bases; unmatched junction nucleotides: 5. Germline CDR1 reads SNHLY; CDR2 reads FYNNEI. The CDR3 consists of 14 residues. CDR3 in DNA: TGTGCCAGCAGTGAATCAGGGGGTGAATCACCCCTCCACTTT. Translating gives CASSESGGESPLHF.

The J gene is TRBJ2-7, the V gene TRBV29-1; 14 nucleotides align to TRBD2. The CDR3 consists of 16 residues. Losses at the gene ends were 6 bases for V and 2 bases for J; bases not matched to a gene: 9. Germline V gene data show CDR1 as SQVTM and CDR2 as ANQGSEA. For the CDR3, the DNA is TGCAGCGTCACCGGGACTAGCGGGGGAGTACCCTACGAGCAGTACTTC. This encodes CSVTGTSGGVPYEQYF.

This clone has only one observation. The chain couples TRBV30 to TRBJ1-1; D is perhaps TRBD1 (5 bases). This CDR3 comprises 15 residues. From germline, CDR1 is GTSNPN and CDR2 SVGIG (reference sequence). V lost 0 bases and J lost 0, with 11 bases in between. In DNA, the CDR3 is TGTGCCTGGAGTGTACAGGTACTCATGAACACTGAAGCTTTCTTT. Translating gives CAWSVQVLMNTEAFF.

The chain is built from TRBV18 and TRBJ2-3; 15 bases agree with TRBD2. This CDR3 is built from 17 residues. V dropped 3 bases and J dropped 5; count of bases not matched to a gene: 6. In germline, CDR1 is KGHSH, CDR2 LQKENI. CDR3 amino acids: CASSPGLAGGRGDTQYF. The DNA of the CDR3 is TGTGCCAGCTCACCCGGACTAGCGGGGGGGCGAGGAGATACGCAGTATTTT.

The chain recombines TRBV11-2 with TRBJ2-2, with TRBD1 identical over 7 bases. Germline V CDR1 and CDR2: SGHAT, FQNNGV. The CDR3 has 16 residues. The ends lost 4 bases at V and 7 bases at J; junction bases unmatched: 12. CDR3: CASSWGQLSRGGELFF. CDR3 nucleotide sequence: TGTGCCAGCAGCTGGGGACAGCTTTCGCGTGGCGGGGAGCTGTTTTTT.

The chain combines TRBV7-9 with TRBJ2-2; the D gene is possibly TRBD1 (5 bases). Germline CDR1 and CDR2: SEHNR and FQNEAQ (reference sequence). V was trimmed by 6 bases and J by 3 bases, leaving 11 bases between them. CDR3 size: 14 residues. The CDR3 reads CASREVGHTGELFF. Written as DNA, the CDR3 is TGTGCCAGCAGAGAGGTGGGGCACACCGGGGAGCTGTTTTTT.